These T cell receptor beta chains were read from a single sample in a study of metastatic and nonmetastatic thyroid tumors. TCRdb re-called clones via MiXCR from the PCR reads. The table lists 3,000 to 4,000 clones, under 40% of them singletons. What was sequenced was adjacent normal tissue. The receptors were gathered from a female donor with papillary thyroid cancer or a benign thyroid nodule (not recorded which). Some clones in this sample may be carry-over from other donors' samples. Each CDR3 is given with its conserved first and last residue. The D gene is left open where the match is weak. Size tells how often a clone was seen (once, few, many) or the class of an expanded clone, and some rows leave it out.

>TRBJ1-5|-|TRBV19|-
CASSQSATSNHPQHF
TGTGCCAGTAGCCAATCGGCGACTAGCAATCATCCCCAGCATTTT
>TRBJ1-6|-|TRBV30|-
CACLNVSSSYNSPLHF
TGTGCCTGCCTCAACGTGTCAAGCTCCTATAATTCACCCCTCCACTTT
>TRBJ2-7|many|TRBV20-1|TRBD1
CSARGGTGHTNEQYF
TGCAGTGCTAGGGGTGGGACAGGGCATACCAACGAGCAGTACTTC
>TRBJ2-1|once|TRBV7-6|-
CASSLSSVGYNEQFF
TGTGCCAGCAGCTTAAGTAGCGTCGGCTACAATGAGCAGTTCTTC
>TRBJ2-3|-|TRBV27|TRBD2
CASSLSLAGADTQYF
TGTGCCAGCAGTTTATCACTAGCGGGAGCAGATACGCAGTATTTT
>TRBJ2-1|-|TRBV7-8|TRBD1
CASSWGRDRGTEQFF
TGTGCCAGCAGTTGGGGCCGGGACAGGGGCACTGAGCAGTTCTTC
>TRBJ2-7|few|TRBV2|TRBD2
CASSVGLAGPYEQYF
TGTGCCAGCAGTGTTGGACTAGCGGGACCCTACGAGCAGTACTTC
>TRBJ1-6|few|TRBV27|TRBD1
CASRMGQNNSPLHF
TGTGCCAGCAGGATGGGACAGAATAATTCACCCCTCCACTTT
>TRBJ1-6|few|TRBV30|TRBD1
CAWSAGTGSPLHF
TGTGCCTGGAGCGCTGGGACAGGTTCACCCCTCCACTTT
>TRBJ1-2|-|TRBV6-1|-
CASSEEVRSKGYTF
TGTGCCAGCAGTGAAGAGGTCAGGTCGAAGGGCTACACCTTC
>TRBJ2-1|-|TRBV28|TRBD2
CASCATGPSGRSSCDEQFF
TGTGCCAGCTGTGCGACAGGTCCTAGCGGGAGGTCTTCTTGTGATGAGCAGTTCTTC
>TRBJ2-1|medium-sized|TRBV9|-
CASSVDGGYNEQFF
TGTGCCAGCAGCGTAGATGGAGGGTACAATGAGCAGTTCTTC
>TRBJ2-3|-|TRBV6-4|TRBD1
CASSVQGDTDTQYF
TGTGCCAGCAGTGTGCAGGGGGATACAGATACGCAGTATTTT
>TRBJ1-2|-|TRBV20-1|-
CSASIRQGPYGYTF
TGCAGTGCTAGCATCCGACAAGGGCCGTATGGCTACACCTTC
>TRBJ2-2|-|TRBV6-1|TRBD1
CASQRDSNTGELFF
TGTGCCAGCCAAAGGGACAGTAACACCGGGGAGCTGTTTTTT
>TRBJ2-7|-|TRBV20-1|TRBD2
CSARELVREAPYEQYF
TGCAGTGCTAGGGAATTGGTGCGGGAGGCCCCCTACGAGCAGTACTTC
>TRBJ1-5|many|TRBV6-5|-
CASSYSAGASNQPQHF
TGTGCCAGCAGTTACTCGGCAGGAGCTAGCAATCAGCCCCAGCATTTT
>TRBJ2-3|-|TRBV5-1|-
CASSPDALRGGTDTQYF
TGCGCCAGCAGCCCCGACGCCCTGCGGGGAGGCACAGATACGCAGTATTTT
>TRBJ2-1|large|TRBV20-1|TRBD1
CSARVGTGFLGQFF
TGCAGTGCTAGAGTGGGGACAGGGTTTCTCGGGCAGTTCTTC
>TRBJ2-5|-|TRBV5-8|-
CASSPWGSSEQETQYF
TGTGCCAGCAGCCCTTGGGGTAGCTCGGAGCAAGAGACCCAGTACTTC
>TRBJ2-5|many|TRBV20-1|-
CSARPSGQETQYF
TGCAGTGCTAGACCGTCAGGACAAGAGACCCAGTACTTC
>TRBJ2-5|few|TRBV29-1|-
CSVVRLGTQYF
TGCAGCGTTGTGCGGTTAGGGACCCAGTACTTC
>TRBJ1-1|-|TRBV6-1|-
CASTNFWGTYLNTEAFF
TGTGCCAGCACAAACTTCTGGGGGACATACCTGAACACTGAAGCTTTCTTT
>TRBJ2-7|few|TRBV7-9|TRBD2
CASIPSGRAAEQYF
TGTGCCAGCATCCCTAGCGGGAGGGCCGCTGAGCAGTACTTC
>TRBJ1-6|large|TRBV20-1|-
CSARGTSNSPLHF
TGCAGTGCTAGAGGGACAAGTAATTCACCCCTCCACTTT
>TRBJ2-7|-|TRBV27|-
CASSSGASRYEQYF
TGTGCCAGCAGTTCAGGTGCCTCGAGGTACGAGCAGTACTTC
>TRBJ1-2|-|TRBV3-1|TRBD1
CASSQDLGTGLTYGYTF
TGTGCCAGCAGCCAAGATCTAGGGACAGGGCTTACCTATGGCTACACCTTC
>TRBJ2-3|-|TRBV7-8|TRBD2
CASSLTSGTQRGTQYF
TGTGCCAGCAGCCTGACTAGCGGGACTCAACGTGGTACGCAGTATTTT
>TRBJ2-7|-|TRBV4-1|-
CASSFEGLSYEQYF
TGCGCCAGCAGCTTCGAGGGACTGAGCTACGAGCAGTACTTC
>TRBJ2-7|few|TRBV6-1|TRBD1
CASSRTGTGNYEQYF
TGTGCCAGCAGTCGCACCGGGACAGGGAACTACGAGCAGTACTTC
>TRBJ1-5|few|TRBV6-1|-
CASSEINQPQHF
TGTGCCAGCAGTGAAATAAATCAGCCCCAGCATTTT
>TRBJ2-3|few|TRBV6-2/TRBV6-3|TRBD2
CASSYGTSGIDTQYF
TGTGCCAGCAGTTACGGGACTAGCGGGATAGATACGCAGTATTTT
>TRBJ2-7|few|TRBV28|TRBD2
CASSRGLAGAYEQYF
TGTGCCAGCAGCAGGGGACTAGCGGGAGCCTACGAGCAGTACTTC
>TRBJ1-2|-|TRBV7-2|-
CASSLGGGGYTF
TGTGCCAGCAGCTTAGGGGGGGGTGGCTACACCTTC
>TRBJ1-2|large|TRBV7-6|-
CASSLAFGAGFDGYTF
TGTGCCAGCAGCTTAGCGTTTGGGGCAGGGTTCGATGGCTACACCTTC
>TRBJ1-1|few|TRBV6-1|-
CASMGPTGTEAFF
TGTGCCAGCATGGGGCCGACGGGCACTGAAGCTTTCTTT
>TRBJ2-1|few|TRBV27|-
CASKNMGRTYNEQFF
TGTGCCAGCAAGAACATGGGGCGGACTTACAATGAGCAGTTCTTC
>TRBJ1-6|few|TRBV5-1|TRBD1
CASTPGGTDSSPLHF
TGCGCCAGCACCCCAGGAGGGACAGACAGTTCACCCCTCCACTTT
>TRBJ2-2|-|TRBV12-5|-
CASGLAWDGANTGELFF
TGTGCTAGTGGTTTGGCATGGGACGGAGCGAACACCGGGGAGCTGTTTTTT
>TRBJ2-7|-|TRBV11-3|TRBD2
CASSSGLAGGLEQYF
TGTGCCAGCAGCTCGGGACTAGCGGGAGGTCTCGAGCAGTACTTC
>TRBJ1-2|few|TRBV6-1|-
CATIPGQGRTGYTF
TGTGCCACCATCCCGGGACAAGGACGGACGGGCTACACCTTC
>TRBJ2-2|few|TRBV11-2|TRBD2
CASSLDFAGGPSGELFF
TGTGCCAGCAGCTTAGATTTCGCGGGAGGGCCCTCCGGGGAGCTGTTTTTT
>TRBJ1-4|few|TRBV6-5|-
CASSEGIQQKLFF
TGTGCCAGCAGCGAGGGGATACAGCAAAAACTGTTTTTT
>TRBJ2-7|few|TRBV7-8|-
CASSWTSGAYEQYF
TGTGCCAGCAGCTGGACTTCGGGGGCCTACGAGCAGTACTTC
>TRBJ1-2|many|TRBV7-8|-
CASALGHKNYGYTF
TGTGCCAGTGCACTGGGACACAAGAACTATGGCTACACCTTC
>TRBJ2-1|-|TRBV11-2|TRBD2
CASSSGWLAGDEQFF
TGTGCCAGCAGCTCCGGATGGCTAGCGGGAGATGAGCAGTTCTTC
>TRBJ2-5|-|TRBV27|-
CASSRLGEAYQETQYF
TGTGCCAGCAGTCGGCTAGGGGAAGCATACCAAGAGACCCAGTACTTC
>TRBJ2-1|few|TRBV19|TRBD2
CASTGGRSAYNEQFF
TGTGCCAGTACGGGAGGAAGGTCGGCCTACAATGAGCAGTTCTTC
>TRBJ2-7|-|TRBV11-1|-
CASSFRTAGIDEQYF
TGTGCCAGCAGCTTTCGTACGGCCGGTATTGACGAGCAGTACTTC
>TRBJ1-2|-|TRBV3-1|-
CASSQATDYGYTF
TGTGCCAGCAGCCAAGCAACAGACTATGGCTACACCTTC
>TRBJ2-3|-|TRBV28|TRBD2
CASSLEGLASTDTQYF
TGTGCCAGCAGTTTAGAGGGACTAGCGAGTACAGATACGCAGTATTTT
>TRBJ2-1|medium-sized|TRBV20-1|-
CSATPGGNEQFF
TGCAGTGCCACCCCTGGGGGGAATGAGCAGTTCTTC
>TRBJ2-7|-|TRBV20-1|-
CSADGASSEQYF
TGCAGTGCTGACGGGGCTAGCTCCGAGCAGTACTTC
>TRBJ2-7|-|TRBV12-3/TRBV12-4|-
CASSSEGGLGQYF
TGTGCCAGCAGCTCCGAGGGAGGATTGGGGCAGTACTTC
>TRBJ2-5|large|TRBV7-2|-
CASSLFGREETQYF
TGTGCCAGCAGCTTATTCGGGCGGGAAGAGACCCAGTACTTC
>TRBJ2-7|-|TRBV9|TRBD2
CASSLGTSGTGEQYF
TGTGCCAGCAGCCTCGGGACTAGCGGGACGGGGGAGCAGTACTTC
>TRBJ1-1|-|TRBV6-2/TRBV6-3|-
CASSYSSGYLDTEAFF
TGTGCCAGCAGTTACTCCTCGGGGTACTTAGACACTGAAGCTTTCTTT
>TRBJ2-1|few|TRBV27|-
CASSLSRTAEQFF
TGTGCCAGCAGTTTATCGAGGACGGCTGAGCAGTTCTTC